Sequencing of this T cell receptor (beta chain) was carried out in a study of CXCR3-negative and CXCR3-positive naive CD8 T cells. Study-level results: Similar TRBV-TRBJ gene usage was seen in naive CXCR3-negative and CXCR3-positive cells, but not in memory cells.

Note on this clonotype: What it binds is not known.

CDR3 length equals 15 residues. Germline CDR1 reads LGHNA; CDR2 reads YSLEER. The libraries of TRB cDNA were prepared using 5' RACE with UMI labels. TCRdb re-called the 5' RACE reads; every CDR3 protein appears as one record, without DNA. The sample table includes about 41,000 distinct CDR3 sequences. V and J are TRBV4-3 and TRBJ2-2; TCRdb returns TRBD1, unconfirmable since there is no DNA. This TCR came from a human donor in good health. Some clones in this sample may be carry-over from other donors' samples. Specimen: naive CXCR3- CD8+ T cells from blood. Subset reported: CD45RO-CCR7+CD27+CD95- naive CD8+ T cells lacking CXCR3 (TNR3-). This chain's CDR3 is CASSQDLRGTGELFF.